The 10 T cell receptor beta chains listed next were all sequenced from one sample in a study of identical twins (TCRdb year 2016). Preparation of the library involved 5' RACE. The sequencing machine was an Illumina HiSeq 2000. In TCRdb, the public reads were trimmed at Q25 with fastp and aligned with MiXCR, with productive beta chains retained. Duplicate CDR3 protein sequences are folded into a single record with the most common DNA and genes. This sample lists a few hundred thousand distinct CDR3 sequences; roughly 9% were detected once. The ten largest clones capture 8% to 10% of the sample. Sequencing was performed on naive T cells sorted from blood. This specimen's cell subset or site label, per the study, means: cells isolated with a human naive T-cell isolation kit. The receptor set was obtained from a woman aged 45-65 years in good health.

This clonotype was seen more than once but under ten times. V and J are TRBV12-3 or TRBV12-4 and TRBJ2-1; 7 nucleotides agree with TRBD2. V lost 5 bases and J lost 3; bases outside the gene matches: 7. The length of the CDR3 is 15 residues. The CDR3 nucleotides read TGTGCCAGCAGTCCTCGGGACTACGTCTACAATGAGCAGTTCTTC. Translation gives CASSPRDYVYNEQFF.

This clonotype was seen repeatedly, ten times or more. DNA for the CDR3: TGTGCCACCAGTGATCGAACTAGCGTTAATCTAGATACGCAGTATTTT. As protein: CATSDRTSVNLDTQYF. V usage is TRBV24-1 and J usage is TRBJ2-3; 7 nucleotides match TRBD2. V trimming: 3 bases; J trimming: 5 bases; junction bases outside the gene matches: 10. There are 16 residues in the CDR3. Germline CDR1 reads KGHDR; CDR2 reads SFDVKD.

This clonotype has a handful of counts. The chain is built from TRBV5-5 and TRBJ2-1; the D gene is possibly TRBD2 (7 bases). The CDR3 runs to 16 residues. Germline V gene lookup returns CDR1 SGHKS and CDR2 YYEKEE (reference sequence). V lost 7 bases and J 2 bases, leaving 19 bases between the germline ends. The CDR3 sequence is CASYGGGQLPYNEQFF. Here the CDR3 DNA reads TGTGCCAGCTATGGGGGGGGGCAGCTGCCCTACAATGAGCAGTTCTTC.

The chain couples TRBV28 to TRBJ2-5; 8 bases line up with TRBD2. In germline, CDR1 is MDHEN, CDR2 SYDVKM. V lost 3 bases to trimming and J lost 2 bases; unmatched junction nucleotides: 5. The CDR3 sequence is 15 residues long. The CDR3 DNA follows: TGTGCCAGCAGTTTGGGCAGCGGGGGTCAAGAGACCCAGTACTTC. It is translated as CASSLGSGGQETQYF.

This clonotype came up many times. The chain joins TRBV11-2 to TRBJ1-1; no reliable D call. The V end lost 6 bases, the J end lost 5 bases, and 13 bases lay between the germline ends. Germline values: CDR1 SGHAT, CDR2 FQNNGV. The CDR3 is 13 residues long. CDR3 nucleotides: TGTGCCAGCAGATCCCTAAGGGTAACTGAAGCTTTCTTT. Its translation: CASRSLRVTEAFF.

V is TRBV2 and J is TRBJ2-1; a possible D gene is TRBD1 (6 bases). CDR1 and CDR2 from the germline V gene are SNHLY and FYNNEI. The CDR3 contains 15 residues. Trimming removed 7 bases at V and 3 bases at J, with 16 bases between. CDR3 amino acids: CASTPRRGGYNEQFF. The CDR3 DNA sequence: TGTGCCAGCACTCCCCGGCGAGGGGGCTACAATGAGCAGTTCTTC.

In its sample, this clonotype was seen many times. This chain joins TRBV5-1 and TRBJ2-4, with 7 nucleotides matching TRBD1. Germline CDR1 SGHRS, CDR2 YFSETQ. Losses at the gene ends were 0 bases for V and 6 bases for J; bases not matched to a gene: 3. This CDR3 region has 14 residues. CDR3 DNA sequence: TGCGCCAGCAGCTTGGAAGGGACAGCAAACATTCAGTACTTC. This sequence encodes CASSLEGTANIQYF.

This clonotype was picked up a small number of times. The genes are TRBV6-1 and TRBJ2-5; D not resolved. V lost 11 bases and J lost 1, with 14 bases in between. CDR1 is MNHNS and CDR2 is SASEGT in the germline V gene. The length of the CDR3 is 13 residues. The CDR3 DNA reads TGTGCCGGCCGAAAGGCGGCCCAAGAGACCCAGTACTTC. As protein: CAGRKAAQETQYF.

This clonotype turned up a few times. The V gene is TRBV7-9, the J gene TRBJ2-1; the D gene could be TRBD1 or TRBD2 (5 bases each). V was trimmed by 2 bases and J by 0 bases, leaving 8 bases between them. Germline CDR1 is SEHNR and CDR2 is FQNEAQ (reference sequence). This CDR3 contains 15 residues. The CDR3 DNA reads TGTGCCAGCAGCTTAACGGGGCGCTCCTACAATGAGCAGTTCTTC. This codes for CASSLTGRSYNEQFF.

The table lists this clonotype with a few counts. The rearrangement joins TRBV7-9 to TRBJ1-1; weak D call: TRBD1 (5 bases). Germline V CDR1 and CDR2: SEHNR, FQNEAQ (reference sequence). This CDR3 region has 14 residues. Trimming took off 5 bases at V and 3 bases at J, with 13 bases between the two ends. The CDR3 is CASSQGPVYTEAFF. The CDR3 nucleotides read TGTGCCAGCAGCCAGGGCCCCGTCTACACTGAAGCTTTCTTT.